This TCR beta chain was recovered during a study of T cells in Graves' hyperthyroidism and ophthalmopathy (dated by TCRdb to between 2018 and 2021). Regarding the complete study: Peripheral blood samples were taken at the time of initial diagnosis, prior to any treatment. The study also compared thyroid tissue and blood T-cell repertoires from five or six Graves' hyperthyroidism patients. The approximately 97 discovery patients were randomly divided into training and test sets at a 7:3 ratio. Prospective prediction of ophthalmopathy was tested in an independent validation cohort consisting of some 18 hyperthyroidism patients and around 17 patients who later progressed to ophthalmopathy. After sampling, hyperthyroidism patients received methimazole starting at 30 mg daily, and ophthalmopathy patients received high-dose intravenous methylprednisolone. According to the paper, TCR Vbeta CDR3 sequencing was carried out on more than 120 peripheral blood samples, which came from fewer than 50 ophthalmopathy, 80 or so hyperthyroidism and about 17 progressor patients. TCR V-J signatures able to tell the groups apart were searched for in a discovery cohort of 90 to 100 patients, of whom about 40 had Graves' ophthalmopathy and around 57 had stable Graves' hyperthyroidism.

The hyperthyroidism patients were between 18 and 65 years old and newly diagnosed, with a disease duration of less than 2 months. The study excluded patients with uncontrolled infections, other autoimmune diseases, pregnancy or lactation. Diagnoses relied on clinical symptoms, serum thyroxine and TRAb, thyroid ultrasound and orbital computed tomography. Blood from progressor patients was collected at the time of first diagnosis with hyperthyroidism, before any ophthalmopathy symptoms had appeared. PBMCs were separated from 7.5 to 10 ml of fresh peripheral blood using Ficoll-Paque density gradient centrifugation. Progressor patients were defined as those initially diagnosed with Graves' hyperthyroidism in whom ophthalmopathy developed during follow-up. Trizol reagent was used to extract total RNA, and RNA quality was then checked on an Agilent 2100 Bioanalyzer. The TCR beta CDR3 regions were amplified from the RNA transcripts. The TCR CDR3 was subjected to a first round of RT-PCR using the HTBI primer set and the Qiagen OneStep RT-PCR kit. A second multiplex PCR round built the libraries, followed by size selection and purification. Paired-end sequencing of the libraries was performed with 100 bp reads on an Illumina HiSeq2000. On the authors' methods: Raw data were processed with SOAPnuke, discarding reads with adapters, uncalled bases, mean Phred below 15, or no exact constant-primer or identifier match. High-quality paired reads were merged using COPE v1.2.5, and each unique nucleotide sequence was defined as a clonotype. MiTCR v1.1 was used to align clonotypes to the IMGT TRBV, TRBD and TRBJ reference segments. Only V-J combinations with frequency above 0.0001, covering roughly 99% of repertoires, were analysed. A TCS score was defined as the ratio of F50 (clonal expansion) to E x V (chaos), with BLOSUM62-based TCRdist applied between CDR3 peptides within each V-J. Welch's t-statistics and random forest reduced 450 to 600 V-J features to about 12, which were used in a naive Bayes classifier (R e1071). The raw public reads went through TCRdb reprocessing: fastp at Q25, MiXCR clone calling, in-frame beta chains kept. Identical CDR3 proteins give one entry, which carries the most common genes and DNA. These V and J calls rely on TCRdb rather than the paper's analysis. The sample yields 550,000 to 850,000 distinct CDR3 sequences; under 20% were counted once. Over 15% of the sample rests with the top ten.

Study-level results and caveats: In validation, the model predicted progression to ophthalmopathy with over 65% sensitivity and 72% to 85% specificity, a median of 6.5 months before onset. Ophthalmopathy was separated from stable hyperthyroidism by a 13 V-J signature model, with approximately 90% sensitivity and roughly 81% specificity obtained in cross-validation and 80%/75% obtained in testing. Most expanded thyroid clonotypes (frequency above 0.001) were also detected in blood, suggesting blood repertoires may reflect thyroid immune responses. Sample size was not statistically predetermined, and investigators were not blinded to group allocation.

This clonotype occurred once. No cognate antigen has been identified for it. No clone much larger than this one lies a single base away; base qualities are absent. Support from one read is weak. CDR1 and CDR2 (MNHEY, SMNVEV) derive from the germline V gene (reference sequence). V and J are truncated by 5 bases and 2 bases respectively, leaving an intervening sequence of 13 bases. The CDR3 numbers 15 residues from cysteine through phenylalanine. This entry keeps only the CDR3 DNA: 45 bases, framed from base 1. The sequencing input was blood. The clonotype comes from a woman aged 45-60 years with Graves' hyperthyroidism that later progressed to Graves' ophthalmopathy. The chain links TRBV27 with TRBJ1-5; D gene: possibly TRBD1, on 6 matching bases. The CDR3 loop reads CASSKLRGGNQPQHF. Here is the DNA: TGTGCCAGCAGTAAACTCAGGGGAGGCAATCAGCCCCAGCATTTT.